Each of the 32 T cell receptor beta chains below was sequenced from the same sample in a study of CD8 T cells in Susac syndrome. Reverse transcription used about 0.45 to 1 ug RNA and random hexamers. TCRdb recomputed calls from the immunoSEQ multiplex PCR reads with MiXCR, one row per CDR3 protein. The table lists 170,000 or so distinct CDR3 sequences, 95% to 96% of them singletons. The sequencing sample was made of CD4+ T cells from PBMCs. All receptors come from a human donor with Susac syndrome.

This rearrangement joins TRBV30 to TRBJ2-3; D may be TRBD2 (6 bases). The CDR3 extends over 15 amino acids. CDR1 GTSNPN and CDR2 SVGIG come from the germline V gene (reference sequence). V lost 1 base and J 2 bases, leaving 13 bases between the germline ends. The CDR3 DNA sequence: TGTGCCTGGAGTGCCTTAGCGGATGTCACAGATACGCAGTATTTT. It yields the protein CAWSALADVTDTQYF. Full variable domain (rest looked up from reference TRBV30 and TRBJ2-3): SQTIHQWPATLVQPVGSPLSLECTVEGTSNPNLYWYRQAAGRGLQLLFYSVGIGQISSEVPQNLSASRPQDRQFILSSKKLLLSDSGFYLCAWSALADVTDTQYFGPGTRLTVL.

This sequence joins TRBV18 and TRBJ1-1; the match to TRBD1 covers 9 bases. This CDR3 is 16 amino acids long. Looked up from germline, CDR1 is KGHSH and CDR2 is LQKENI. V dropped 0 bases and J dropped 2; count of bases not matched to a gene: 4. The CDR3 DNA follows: TGTGCCAGCTCACCACCGGTGACAGGGGGTAACACTGAAGCTTTCTTT. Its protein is CASSPPVTGGNTEAFF. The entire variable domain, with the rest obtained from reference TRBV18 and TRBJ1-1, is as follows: NAGVMQNPRHLVRRRGQEARLRCSPMKGHSHVYWYRQLPEEGLKFMVYLQKENIIDESGMPKERFSAEFPKEGPSILRIQQVVRGDSAAYFCASSPPVTGGNTEAFFGQGTRLTVV.

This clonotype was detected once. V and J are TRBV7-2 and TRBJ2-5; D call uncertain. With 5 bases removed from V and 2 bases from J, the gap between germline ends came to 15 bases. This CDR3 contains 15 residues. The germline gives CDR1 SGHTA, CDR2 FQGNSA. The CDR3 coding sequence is TGTGCCAGCAGCGCTGGTTTGGGGATGCAAGAGACCCAGTACTTC. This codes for CASSAGLGMQETQYF.

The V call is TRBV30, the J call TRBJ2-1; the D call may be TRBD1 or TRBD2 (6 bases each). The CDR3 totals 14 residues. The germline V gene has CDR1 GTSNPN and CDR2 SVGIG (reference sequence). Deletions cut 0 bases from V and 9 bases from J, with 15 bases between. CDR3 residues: CAWSVRGLASEQFF. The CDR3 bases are TGTGCCTGGAGTGTACGGGGGCTGGCTTCTGAGCAGTTCTTC.

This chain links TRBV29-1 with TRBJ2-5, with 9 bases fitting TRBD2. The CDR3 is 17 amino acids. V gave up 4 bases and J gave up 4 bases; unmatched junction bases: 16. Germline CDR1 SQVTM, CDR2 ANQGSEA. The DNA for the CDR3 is TGCAGCGTTGCTTCGTGGGGAAGTAGCGGGAGCGGAGAGACCCAGTACTTC. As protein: CSVASWGSSGSGETQYF.

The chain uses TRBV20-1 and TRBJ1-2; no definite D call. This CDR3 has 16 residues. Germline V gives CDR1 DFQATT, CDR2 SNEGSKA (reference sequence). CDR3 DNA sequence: TGCAGGCCATCCTCACCCCAGCAGCCAGCTAACTATGGCTACACCTTC. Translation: CRPSSPQQPANYGYTF.

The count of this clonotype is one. The CDR3 loop is CASSGTGVNEKLFF. CDR3 DNA sequence: TGTGCCAGCAGCGGGACAGGGGTTAATGAAAAACTGTTTTTT. The rearrangement joins TRBV28 to TRBJ1-4, with 10 bases identical to TRBD1. The CDR3 spans 14 residues. Germline lookup yields CDR1 MDHEN and CDR2 SYDVKM. After removal of 6 bases from V and 4 bases from J, the junction contained 2 bases not matched to a gene.

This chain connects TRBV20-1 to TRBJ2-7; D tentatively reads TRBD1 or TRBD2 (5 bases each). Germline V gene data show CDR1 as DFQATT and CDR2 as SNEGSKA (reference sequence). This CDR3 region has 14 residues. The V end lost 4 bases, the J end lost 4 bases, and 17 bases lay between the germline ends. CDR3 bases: TGCAGTGCTATTTCCGGGACCTCTAGTTACGAGCAGTACTTC. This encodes CSAISGTSSYEQYF.

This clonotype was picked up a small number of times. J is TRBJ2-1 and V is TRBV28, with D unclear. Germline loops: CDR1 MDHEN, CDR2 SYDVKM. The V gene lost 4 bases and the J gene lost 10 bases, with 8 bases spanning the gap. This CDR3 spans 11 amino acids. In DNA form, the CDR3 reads TGTGCCAGCAGTTCGAGATACGAGCAGTTCTTC. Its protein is CASSSRYEQFF.

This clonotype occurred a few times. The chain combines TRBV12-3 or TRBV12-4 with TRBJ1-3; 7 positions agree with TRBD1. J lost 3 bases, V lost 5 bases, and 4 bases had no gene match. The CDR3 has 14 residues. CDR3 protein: CASSRQGSGNTIYF. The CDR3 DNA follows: TGTGCCAGCAGTCGACAGGGTAGTGGAAACACCATATATTTT.

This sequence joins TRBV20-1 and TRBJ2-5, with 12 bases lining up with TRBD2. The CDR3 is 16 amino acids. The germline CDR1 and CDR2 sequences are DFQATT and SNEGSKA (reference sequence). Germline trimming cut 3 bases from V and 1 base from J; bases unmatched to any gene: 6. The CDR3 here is CSARTGLAGTQETQYF. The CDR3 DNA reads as TGCAGTGCTAGGACCGGACTAGCGGGGACCCAAGAGACCCAGTACTTC.

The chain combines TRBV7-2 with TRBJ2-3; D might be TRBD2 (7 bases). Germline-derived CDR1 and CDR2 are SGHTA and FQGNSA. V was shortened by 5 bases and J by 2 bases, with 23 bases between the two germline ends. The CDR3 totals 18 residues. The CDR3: CASSPRGGFAGATDTQYF. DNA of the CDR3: TGTGCCAGCAGCCCCCGCGGGGGCTTCGCCGGTGCCACAGATACGCAGTATTTT.

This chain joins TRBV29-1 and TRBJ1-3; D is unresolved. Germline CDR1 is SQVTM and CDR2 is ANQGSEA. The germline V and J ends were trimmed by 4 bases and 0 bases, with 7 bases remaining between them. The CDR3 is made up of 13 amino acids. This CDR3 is CSVAVSSGNTIYF. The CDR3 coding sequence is TGCAGCGTTGCAGTCTCCTCTGGAAACACCATATATTTT.

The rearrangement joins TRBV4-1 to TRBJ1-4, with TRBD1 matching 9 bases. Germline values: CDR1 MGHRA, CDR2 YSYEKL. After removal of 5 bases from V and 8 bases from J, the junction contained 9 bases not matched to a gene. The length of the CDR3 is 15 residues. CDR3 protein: CASSDEGQGVEKLFF. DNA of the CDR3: TGCGCCAGCAGCGACGAGGGACAGGGCGTAGAAAAACTGTTTTTT.

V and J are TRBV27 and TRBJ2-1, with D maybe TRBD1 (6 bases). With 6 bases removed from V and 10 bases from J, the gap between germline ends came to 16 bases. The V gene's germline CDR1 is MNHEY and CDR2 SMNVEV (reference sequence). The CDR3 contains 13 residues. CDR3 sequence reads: CASRDHAGTEQFF. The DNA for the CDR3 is TGTGCCAGCAGAGATCACGCCGGGACAGAGCAGTTCTTC.

The CDR3 nucleotides are TGCAGTGCCAACGGGGCGACAGGGGAAGGGGCCGAGCAGTACTTC. Residues: CSANGATGEGAEQYF. V and J are TRBV20-1 and TRBJ2-7; 8 nucleotides align to TRBD1. V lost 6 bases and J lost 6; bases outside the gene matches: 16. The CDR3 extends over 15 amino acids. CDR1 is DFQATT, CDR2 SNEGSKA, per germline (reference sequence).

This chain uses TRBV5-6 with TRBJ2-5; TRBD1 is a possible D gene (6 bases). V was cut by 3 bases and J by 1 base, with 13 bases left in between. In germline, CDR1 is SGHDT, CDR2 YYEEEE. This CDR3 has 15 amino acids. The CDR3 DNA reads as TGTGCCAGCAGCTATGGGCGGACAGTCCAAGAGACCCAGTACTTC. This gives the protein CASSYGRTVQETQYF.

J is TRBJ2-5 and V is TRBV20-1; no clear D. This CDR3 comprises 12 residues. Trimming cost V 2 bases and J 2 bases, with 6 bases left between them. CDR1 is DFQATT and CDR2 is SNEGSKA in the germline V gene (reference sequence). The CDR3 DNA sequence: TGCAGTGCTAGATTAAGGCAAGAGACCCAGTACTTC. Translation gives CSARLRQETQYF.

This chain's CDR3 is CASSSTSGANVLTF. Here the CDR3 DNA reads TGTGCCAGCAGCAGTACCTCTGGGGCCAACGTCCTGACTTTC. The chain combines TRBV5-4 with TRBJ2-6; D gene ambiguous. Germline loops: CDR1 SGHNT, CDR2 YYREEE (reference sequence). The CDR3 consists of 14 residues. The V gene lost 4 bases and the J gene lost 0 bases, with 5 bases spanning the gap.

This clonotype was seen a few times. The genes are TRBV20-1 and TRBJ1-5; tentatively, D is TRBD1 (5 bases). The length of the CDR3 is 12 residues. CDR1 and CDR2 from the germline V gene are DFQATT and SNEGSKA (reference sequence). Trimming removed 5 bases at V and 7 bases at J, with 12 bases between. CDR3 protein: CSAGQGSQPQHF. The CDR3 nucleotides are TGCAGTGCTGGGCAGGGAAGCCAGCCCCAGCATTTT.

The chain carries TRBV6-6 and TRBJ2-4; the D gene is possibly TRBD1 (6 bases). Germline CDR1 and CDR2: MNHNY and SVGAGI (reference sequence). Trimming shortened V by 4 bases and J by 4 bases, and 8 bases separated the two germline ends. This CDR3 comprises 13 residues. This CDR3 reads CASSSTGKNIQYF. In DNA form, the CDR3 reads TGTGCCAGCAGTTCAACAGGGAAAAACATTCAGTACTTC.

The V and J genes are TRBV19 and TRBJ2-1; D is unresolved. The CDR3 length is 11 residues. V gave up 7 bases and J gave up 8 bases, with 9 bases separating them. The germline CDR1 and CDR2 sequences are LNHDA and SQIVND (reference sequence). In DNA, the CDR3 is TGTGCCAGTACGCGAAGGGATGAGCAGTTCTTC. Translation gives CASTRRDEQFF.

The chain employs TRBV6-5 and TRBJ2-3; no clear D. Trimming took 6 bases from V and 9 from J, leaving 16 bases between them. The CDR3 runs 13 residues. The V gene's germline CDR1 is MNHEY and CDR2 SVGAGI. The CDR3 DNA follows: TGTGCCAGCAGCCCGGCCCTGGAGAGGACGCAGTATTTT. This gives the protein CASSPALERTQYF.

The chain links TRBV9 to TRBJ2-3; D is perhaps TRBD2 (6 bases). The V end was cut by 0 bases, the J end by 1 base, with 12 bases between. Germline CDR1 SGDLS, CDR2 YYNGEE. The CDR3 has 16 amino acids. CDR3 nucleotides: TGTGCCAGCAGCGTAGGTCCGGGACTTCGCACAGATACGCAGTATTTT. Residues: CASSVGPGLRTDTQYF.

The CDR3 nucleotides are TGTGCCAGCAGCCCTCGACAGGGTGGGGAGACCCAGTACTTC. It is translated as CASSPRQGGETQYF. The chain joins TRBV7-9 to TRBJ2-5; TRBD1 matches 7 bases. Germline CDR1 and CDR2: SEHNR and FQNEAQ (reference sequence). The CDR3 has 14 amino acids. V was clipped by 5 bases and J by 5 bases; unmatched bases: 8.

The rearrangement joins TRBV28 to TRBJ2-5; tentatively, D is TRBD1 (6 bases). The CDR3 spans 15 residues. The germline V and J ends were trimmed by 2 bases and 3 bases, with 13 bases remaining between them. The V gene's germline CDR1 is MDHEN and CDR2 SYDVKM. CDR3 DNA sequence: TGTGCCAGCAGTTTAACAGGGCGAGTGGAAGAGACCCAGTACTTC. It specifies CASSLTGRVEETQYF.

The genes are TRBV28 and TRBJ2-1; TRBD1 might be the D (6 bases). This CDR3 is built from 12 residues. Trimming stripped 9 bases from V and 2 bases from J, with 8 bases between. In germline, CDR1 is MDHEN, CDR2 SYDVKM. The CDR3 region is CARGGTYNEQFF. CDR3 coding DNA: TGTGCCAGAGGGGGAACCTACAATGAGCAGTTCTTC.

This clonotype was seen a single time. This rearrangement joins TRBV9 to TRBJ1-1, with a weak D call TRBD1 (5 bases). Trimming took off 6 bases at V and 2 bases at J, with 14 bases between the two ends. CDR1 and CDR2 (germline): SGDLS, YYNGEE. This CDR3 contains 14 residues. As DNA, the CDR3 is TGTGCCAGCAACAGAGGACATCCAAACACTGAAGCTTTCTTT. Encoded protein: CASNRGHPNTEAFF.

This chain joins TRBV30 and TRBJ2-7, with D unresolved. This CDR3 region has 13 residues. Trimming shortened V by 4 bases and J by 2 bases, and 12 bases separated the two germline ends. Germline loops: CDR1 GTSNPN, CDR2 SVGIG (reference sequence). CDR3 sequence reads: CAWTRRSPYEQYF. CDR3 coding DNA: TGTGCCTGGACCCGAAGGAGCCCCTACGAGCAGTACTTC. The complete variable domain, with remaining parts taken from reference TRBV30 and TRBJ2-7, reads SQTIHQWPATLVQPVGSPLSLECTVEGTSNPNLYWYRQAAGRGLQLLFYSVGIGQISSEVPQNLSASRPQDRQFILSSKKLLLSDSGFYLCAWTRRSPYEQYFGPGTRLTVT.

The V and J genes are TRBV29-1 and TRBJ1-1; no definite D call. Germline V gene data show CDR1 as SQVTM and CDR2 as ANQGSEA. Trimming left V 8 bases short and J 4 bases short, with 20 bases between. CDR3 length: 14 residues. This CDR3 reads CSFRTDLGVTEAFF. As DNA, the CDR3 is TGCAGCTTTAGGACGGACTTGGGCGTCACTGAAGCTTTCTTT.

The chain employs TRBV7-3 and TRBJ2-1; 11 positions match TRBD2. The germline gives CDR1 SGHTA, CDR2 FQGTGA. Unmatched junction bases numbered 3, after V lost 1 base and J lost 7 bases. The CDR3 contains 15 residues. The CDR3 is CASSLIAGGRNEQFF. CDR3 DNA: TGTGCCAGCAGCTTAATAGCGGGGGGGCGAAATGAGCAGTTCTTC.

In nucleotides, the CDR3 is TGTGCCAGCAGTCCCCCTCCATTGAGCTCCTACAATGAGCAGTTCTTC. Residues: CASSPPPLSSYNEQFF. This chain uses TRBV28 with TRBJ2-1, with D uncertain. V shed 5 bases and J shed 0 bases, with 14 bases lying between them. In germline, CDR1 is MDHEN, CDR2 SYDVKM. This CDR3 is built from 16 residues.